One and the same sample provided the 31 T cell receptor beta chains below, sequenced in a study of T-cell memory formation after mild COVID-19. TCRdb itself ran the 5' RACE reads through MiXCR, one entry per CDR3 protein. There are 150,000 to 200,000 distinct CDR3 sequences in the sample; around a sixth occur only once, and 3% to 4% lies in the top ten. The sample taken for sequencing was PBMCs or a T cell subset sorted from them (not recorded which). Receptor source: a man between 18 and 35 years old who had mild COVID-19 (a few samples of this study predate the infection). Cell type and time point are not known.

V and J are TRBV20-1 and TRBJ2-5; TRBD1 or TRBD2 may be the D gene (6 bases each). The CDR3 runs 13 residues. V dropped 5 bases and J dropped 5 bases, with 15 bases sitting between them. CDR1 and CDR2 from the germline V gene are DFQATT and SNEGSKA (reference sequence). The CDR3 region has the DNA TGCAGTGCTTCACCGGGGGCTTTGGAGACCCAGTACTTC. Amino acid sequence: CSASPGALETQYF.

This chain connects TRBV20-1 to TRBJ2-5, with 8 nucleotides matching TRBD1. CDR1 DFQATT and CDR2 SNEGSKA come from the germline V gene (reference sequence). The CDR3 totals 12 residues. V was clipped by 5 bases and J by 5 bases; unmatched bases: 4. CDR3: CSAGRGQETQYF. As DNA, the CDR3 is TGCAGTGCTGGCAGGGGGCAGGAGACCCAGTACTTC.

This clonotype has only a few counts. The chain is built from TRBV18 and TRBJ2-2; 7 nucleotides match TRBD1. The CDR3 contains 17 residues. V was clipped by 6 bases and J by 0 bases; unmatched bases: 10. The germline CDR1 and CDR2 sequences are KGHSH and LQKENI. The CDR3 here is CASSGQQSGANTGELFF. The DNA of the CDR3 is TGTGCCAGCTCGGGACAGCAAAGTGGAGCGAACACCGGGGAGCTGTTTTTT. The full variable domain, its missing parts supplied by reference TRBV18 and TRBJ2-2, is NAGVMQNPRHLVRRRGQEARLRCSPMKGHSHVYWYRQLPEEGLKFMVYLQKENIIDESGMPKERFSAEFPKEGPSILRIQQVVRGDSAAYFCASSGQQSGANTGELFFGEGSRLTVL.

The gene calls are TRBV6-5 and TRBJ1-3; D not certain. Trimming removed 6 bases from V and 4 bases from J, with 16 bases in between. The CDR3 totals 15 residues. Germline V gene data show CDR1 as MNHEY and CDR2 as SVGAGI. CDR3 sequence (DNA): TGTGCCAGCAGAGGGAAACACTCCTCAGGAAACACCATATATTTT. Amino acid sequence: CASRGKHSSGNTIYF.

This clonotype was counted between two and nine times. V gene TRBV9 combines with J gene TRBJ1-5, with D possibly matching TRBD1 (5 bases). Germline CDR1 is SGDLS and CDR2 is YYNGEE. CDR3 length: 13 residues. V shed 4 bases and J shed 3 bases, with 8 bases lying between them. CDR3 nucleotides: TGTGCCAGCAGCTTTGGACACAATCAGCCCCAGCATTTT. As protein: CASSFGHNQPQHF.

Concerning this clonotype: It is likely a read error, because the conserved phenylalanine at the end of the CDR3 is missing. No DNA is shown, since the ends of the CDR3 on it are uncertain; the CDR3 is the one TCRdb lists. The chain is built from TRBV11-2 and TRBJ2-3; the table's D call, TRBD1, was not checked against the DNA. CDR1 is SGHAT, CDR2 FQNNGV, per germline. The CDR3 comprises 8 residues, both ends counted. The CDR3: CASSWDRE.

The gene calls are TRBV18 and TRBJ2-7; TRBD1 agrees at 8 bases. This CDR3 is 14 amino acids long. After removal of 8 bases from V and 1 base from J, the junction contained 7 bases not matched to a gene. Looked up from germline, CDR1 is KGHSH and CDR2 is LQKENI. Here the CDR3 reads CASTDRGFSYEQYF. As DNA, the CDR3 is TGTGCCAGCACCGACAGGGGTTTTTCCTACGAGCAGTACTTC. Combining the CDR3 with reference TRBV18 and TRBJ2-7 gives the whole variable domain NAGVMQNPRHLVRRRGQEARLRCSPMKGHSHVYWYRQLPEEGLKFMVYLQKENIIDESGMPKERFSAEFPKEGPSILRIQQVVRGDSAAYFCASTDRGFSYEQYFGPGTRLTVT.

This rearrangement joins TRBV20-1 to TRBJ2-5; TRBD1 matches 8 bases. Trimming cost V 1 base and J 4 bases; bases outside gene matches: 2. CDR3 length: 13 residues. Germline CDR1 reads DFQATT; CDR2 reads SNEGSKA (reference sequence). For the CDR3, the DNA is TGCAGTGCTAGAGCAGGGGGCTCAGAGACCCAGTACTTC. Protein sequence: CSARAGGSETQYF.

V is TRBV12-3 or TRBV12-4 and J is TRBJ1-1; 11 bases line up with TRBD1. CDR3 length equals 15 residues. Germline trimming cut 3 bases from V and 6 bases from J; bases unmatched to any gene: 6. The CDR3 region has the DNA TGTGCCAGCAGTTTCCAGGACAGGGGGCTCTCTGAAGCTTTCTTT. Protein: CASSFQDRGLSEAFF.

This clonotype was counted a few times. The chain links TRBV7-2 to TRBJ2-5; a possible D gene is TRBD2 (7 bases). Germline V gives CDR1 SGHTA, CDR2 FQGNSA. With 1 base removed from V and 3 bases from J, the gap between germline ends came to 15 bases. The CDR3 contains 16 residues. CDR3 sequence reads: CASSLDGGQTKETQYF. CDR3 DNA sequence: TGTGCCAGCAGCTTAGACGGGGGGCAGACCAAAGAGACCCAGTACTTC.

This clonotype was seen a few times. The chain joins TRBV18 to TRBJ2-1; D assignment may be TRBD1 or TRBD2 (5 bases each). Per germline, CDR1 KGHSH and CDR2 LQKENI. This CDR3 is built from 14 residues. The V and J ends lost 3 bases and 5 bases respectively, with 11 bases between them. The CDR3 protein is CASSPLGANNEQFF. The CDR3 bases are TGTGCCAGCTCACCCCTCGGGGCCAACAATGAGCAGTTCTTC. The variable domain in full, completed from reference TRBV18 and TRBJ2-1, reads NAGVMQNPRHLVRRRGQEARLRCSPMKGHSHVYWYRQLPEEGLKFMVYLQKENIIDESGMPKERFSAEFPKEGPSILRIQQVVRGDSAAYFCASSPLGANNEQFFGPGTRLTVL.

The rearrangement links TRBV9 to TRBJ1-2; D may be TRBD1 (6 bases). Deletions cut 0 bases from V and 0 bases from J, with 6 bases between. Germline CDR1 is SGDLS and CDR2 is YYNGEE. The CDR3 sequence is 14 residues long. In DNA form, the CDR3 reads TGTGCCAGCAGCGTAGGGACAGCTAACTATGGCTACACCTTC. This codes for CASSVGTANYGYTF.

The chain is built from TRBV20-1 and TRBJ2-7, with TRBD1 identical over 8 bases. The CDR3 spans 14 residues. Germline assignment: CDR1 DFQATT and CDR2 SNEGSKA (reference sequence). V trimming: 6 bases; J trimming: 6 bases; junction bases outside the gene matches: 13. The CDR3 sequence: CSAEDRVVRTEQYF. The DNA for the CDR3 is TGCAGTGCCGAGGACAGGGTCGTACGTACCGAGCAGTACTTC.

This clonotype was recorded a few times. V usage is TRBV20-1 and J usage is TRBJ2-2; 9 bases map to TRBD1. Germline loops: CDR1 DFQATT, CDR2 SNEGSKA (reference sequence). The CDR3 sequence is 17 residues long. V lost 2 bases, J lost 1 base, and 8 bases stayed unmatched. The CDR3 nucleotides are TGCAGTGCTAGAAACAGGGGGCAAGAGAGGAACACCGGGGAGCTGTTTTTT. It encodes CSARNRGQERNTGELFF.

This clonotype was counted only a few times. V usage is TRBV11-2 and J usage is TRBJ2-1; 9 nucleotides line up with TRBD2. The CDR3 totals 16 residues. Germline V gives CDR1 SGHAT, CDR2 FQNNGV. Trimming removed 4 bases from V and 5 bases from J; junction bases left unmatched: 9. CDR3 in amino acids: CASSSLTSGPNNEQFF. In DNA, the CDR3 is TGTGCCAGCAGCTCCCTAACTAGCGGGCCTAACAATGAGCAGTTCTTC.

The chain is built from TRBV24-1 and TRBJ2-7; no firm D call. V gave up 3 bases and J gave up 5 bases, with 13 bases separating them. This CDR3 has 14 amino acids. Germline V gives CDR1 KGHDR, CDR2 SFDVKD. The DNA for the CDR3 is TGTGCCACCAGTGATCTGAAGGGCCCCCACGAGCAGTACTTC. Translating gives CATSDLKGPHEQYF.

V gene TRBV6-1 combines with J gene TRBJ2-2, with D hard to call. V was shortened by 1 base and J by 1 base, with 7 bases between the two germline ends. The germline CDR1 and CDR2 sequences are MNHNS and SASEGT. CDR3 length: 15 residues. This CDR3 is CASSEVQVNTGELFF. DNA for the CDR3: TGTGCCAGCAGTGAAGTACAAGTGAACACCGGGGAGCTGTTTTTT.

The gene calls are TRBV6-6 and TRBJ1-4; 7 bases map to TRBD1. This CDR3 has 15 residues. V was pared by 3 bases and J by 2 bases, with 3 bases of the junction left unmatched. In germline, CDR1 is MNHNY, CDR2 SVGAGI (reference sequence). The CDR3: CASSYRQGTNEKLFF. CDR3 bases: TGTGCCAGCAGTTATAGACAGGGTACTAATGAAAAACTGTTTTTT.

The chain employs TRBV20-1 and TRBJ2-7; 9 nucleotides agree with TRBD2. The CDR3 is 14 amino acids. V lost 3 bases and J lost 7; bases outside the gene matches: 10. CDR1 and CDR2 (germline): DFQATT, SNEGSKA (reference sequence). The CDR3 coding sequence is TGCAGTGCTAGTAGCGGGGGCGTCCTTGGGGAGCAGTACGTC. It yields the protein CSASSGGVLGEQYV.

This clonotype was detected many times. The gene calls are TRBV18 and TRBJ2-5, with TRBD2 matching over 10 bases. This CDR3 has 20 residues. The trim removed 3 bases at V and 1 base at J, leaving 17 bases unmatched. CDR1 KGHSH and CDR2 LQKENI come from the germline V gene. In DNA, the CDR3 is TGTGCCAGCTCACCCCTCTATCGGAGACGTAGCGGGGGGTCCCAAGAGACCCAGTACTTC. Protein: CASSPLYRRRSGGSQETQYF.

This clonotype was detected only a few times. The chain uses TRBV5-1 and TRBJ1-5, with D unclear. Germline V gene lookup returns CDR1 SGHRS and CDR2 YFSETQ. The CDR3 covers 14 residues. Between the trimmed V and J ends, which lost 2 bases and 7 bases, there was a span of 13 bases. The DNA for the CDR3 is TGCGCCAGCAGCTTCTCGGCAGGAGAGCAGCCCCAGCATTTT. Amino acids: CASSFSAGEQPQHF.

The rearrangement joins TRBV10-3 to TRBJ1-3, with TRBD1 matching 9 bases. V shed 8 bases and J 0 bases; nucleotides not matched to a gene: 8. Germline CDR1 and CDR2: ENHRY and SYGVKD. The CDR3 has 16 amino acids. As DNA, the CDR3 is TGTGCCATCCGCGCCGGACAGGGGAGCTCTGGAAACACCATATATTTT. Protein product: CAIRAGQGSSGNTIYF.

This clonotype was detected many times. This chain connects TRBV7-9 to TRBJ1-1; D uncertain. The V end lost 6 bases, the J end lost 6 bases, and 5 bases lay between the germline ends. The V gene's germline CDR1 is SEHNR and CDR2 FQNEAQ (reference sequence). The CDR3 is 10 residues long. The CDR3 bases are TGTGCCAGCAGTCACCCTGAAGCTTTCTTT. Amino acids: CASSHPEAFF.

This clonotype was seen a few times. V gene TRBV4-1 combines with J gene TRBJ2-1; 12 bases match TRBD2. CDR3 length equals 16 residues. Germline V gene lookup returns CDR1 MGHRA and CDR2 YSYEKL. V lost 2 bases, J lost 8 bases, and 7 bases stayed unmatched. Here the CDR3 reads CASSQRTSGGLDEQFF. CDR3 DNA sequence: TGCGCCAGCAGCCAACGTACTAGCGGGGGGCTTGATGAGCAGTTCTTC.

The rearrangement uses TRBV5-1 and TRBJ2-1; D ambiguous. CDR1 is SGHRS and CDR2 is YFSETQ in the germline V gene. V was clipped by 4 bases and J by 11 bases, with 16 bases between them. This CDR3 is built from 13 residues. For the CDR3, the DNA is TGCGCCAGCAGCGACCCCTCGGACGGTAAGCAGTTCTTC. Protein sequence: CASSDPSDGKQFF.

This clonotype was picked up a small number of times. This chain links TRBV6-5 with TRBJ2-7; 8 positions match TRBD2. Trimming removed 6 bases from V and 7 bases from J; junction bases left unmatched: 8. This CDR3 spans 13 amino acids. Per germline, CDR1 MNHEY and CDR2 SVGAGI. This chain's CDR3 is CASRAGTRGEQYF. The DNA for the CDR3 is TGTGCCAGCAGGGCCGGGACTAGGGGAGAGCAGTACTTC.

This clonotype was observed at least ten times. The chain combines TRBV7-3 with TRBJ2-3; possibly TRBD1 or TRBD2 for D (6 bases each). The V end lost 3 bases, the J end lost 2 bases, and 12 bases lay between the germline ends. The germline CDR1 and CDR2 sequences are SGHTA and FQGTGA. There are 15 residues in the CDR3. The CDR3: CASSLIGGLTDTQYF. The CDR3 bases are TGTGCCAGCAGCTTGATCGGGGGCCTCACAGATACGCAGTATTTT.

The chain uses TRBV12-3 or TRBV12-4 and TRBJ2-7; weak D call: TRBD1 (6 bases). V gave up 7 bases and J gave up 5 bases, with 15 bases separating them. The CDR3 covers 13 residues. The DNA for the CDR3 is TGTGCCAGCACGGCAGGGGTTTTCCACGAGCAGTACTTC. This translates into CASTAGVFHEQYF.

V is TRBV12-3 or TRBV12-4 and J is TRBJ1-6, with D perhaps matching TRBD1 (5 bases). The CDR3 is 15 amino acids. Trimming removed 4 bases at V and 10 bases at J, with 17 bases between. DNA of the CDR3: TGTGCCAGCAGTTGGGTGGGGGGATCTAACTCACCCCTCCACTTT. Its protein is CASSWVGGSNSPLHF.

This clonotype was counted between two and nine times. CDR3 nucleotide sequence: TGTGCCAGCAGCCCCCGAGGGGTCCATACGCAGTATTTT. Its translation is CASSPRGVHTQYF. The chain is built from TRBV5-5 and TRBJ2-3; either TRBD1 or TRBD2 may supply D (5 bases each). V was trimmed by 4 bases and J by 7 bases, leaving 13 bases between them. This CDR3 is built from 13 residues. The germline V gene has CDR1 SGHKS and CDR2 YYEKEE (reference sequence).

This chain links TRBV3-1 with TRBJ1-5; D remains unclear. Germline CDR1 is LGHDT and CDR2 is YNNKEL (reference sequence). V lost 2 bases, J lost 3 bases, and 11 bases lay in between. This CDR3 has 15 amino acids. The CDR3 is CASSQNGVSNQPQHF. CDR3 in DNA: TGTGCCAGCAGCCAAAATGGGGTTTCCAATCAGCCCCAGCATTTT.